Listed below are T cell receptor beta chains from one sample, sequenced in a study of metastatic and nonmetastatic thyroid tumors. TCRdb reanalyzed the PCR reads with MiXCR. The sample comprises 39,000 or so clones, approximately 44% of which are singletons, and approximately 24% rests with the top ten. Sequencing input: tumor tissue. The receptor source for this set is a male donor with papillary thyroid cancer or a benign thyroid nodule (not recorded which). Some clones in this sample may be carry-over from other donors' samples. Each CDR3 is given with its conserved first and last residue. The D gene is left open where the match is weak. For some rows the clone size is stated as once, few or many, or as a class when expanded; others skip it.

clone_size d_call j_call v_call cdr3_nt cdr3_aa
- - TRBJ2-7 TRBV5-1 TGCGCCAGCAGCCCAGGACAAACGGGGCAGTACTTC CASSPGQTGQYF
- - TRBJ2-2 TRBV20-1 TGCAGTGCTAGAGATCTGGTGGGGAACACCGGGGAGCTGTTTTTT CSARDLVGNTGELFF
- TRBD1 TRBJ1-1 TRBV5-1 TGCGCCAGCAGCGAGTCGACAGGGAGTGCTTTCTTT CASSESTGSAFF
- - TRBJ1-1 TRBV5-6 TGTGCCAGCAGCTTGGGCCCGCAGTCAACTGAAGCTTTCTTT CASSLGPQSTEAFF
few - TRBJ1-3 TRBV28 TGTGCCAGCAGTTTACAGGGGACTGGAAACACCATATATTTT CASSLQGTGNTIYF
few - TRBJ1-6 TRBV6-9 TGTGCCAGCAGTTATTCAGATTCACCCCTCCACTTT CASSYSDSPLHF
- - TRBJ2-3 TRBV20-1 TGCAGTGCTAGACCTACTCGCCCCCTAGCGTTCAGCACAGATACACAGTATTTT CSARPTRPLAFSTDTQYF
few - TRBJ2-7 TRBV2 TGTGCCAGCAGTCCCCCGGGACTCGGGGGTGGCGAGCAGTACTTC CASSPPGLGGGEQYF
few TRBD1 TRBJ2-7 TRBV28 TGTGCCAGCAGTGTCGCCGGGACAGGGAGTTACGAGCAGTACTTC CASSVAGTGSYEQYF
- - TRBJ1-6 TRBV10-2 TGCGCCAGCAGTCGAACACCCGTAGATGATAATTCACCCCTCCACTTT CASSRTPVDDNSPLHF
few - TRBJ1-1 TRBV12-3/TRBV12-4 TGTGCCAGCAATCTCAGCGGGGCGGGGAGGACTGAAGCTTTCTTT CASNLSGAGRTEAFF
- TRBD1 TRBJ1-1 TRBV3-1 TGTGCCAGCAGCTCAGGGGGGGCGAACACTGAAGCTTTCTTT CASSSGGANTEAFF
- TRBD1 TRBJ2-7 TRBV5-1 TGCGCCAGCAGCTTGGAGACAGGGGCCTACGAGCAGTACTTC CASSLETGAYEQYF
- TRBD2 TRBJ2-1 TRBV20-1 TGCAGTGCTCCTACTAGCGGGAGTTACAATGAGCAGTTCTTC CSAPTSGSYNEQFF
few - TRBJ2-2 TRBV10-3 TGTGCCATCAGTGATCGCTATCGGGGAAACACCGGGGAGCTGTTTTTT CAISDRYRGNTGELFF
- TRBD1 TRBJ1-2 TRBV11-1 TGTGCCAGCAGCGAGAGGACAGGGCTCTATGGCTACACCTTC CASSERTGLYGYTF
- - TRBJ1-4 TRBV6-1 TGTGCCAGCAACACCGGACAGAAGAATGAAAAACTGTTTTTT CASNTGQKNEKLFF
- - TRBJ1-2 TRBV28 TGTGCCAGCAGGCCGCCTCCAGGGGATGGCTACACCTTC CASRPPPGDGYTF
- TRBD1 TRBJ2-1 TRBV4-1 TGCGCCAGCATCCAAATGGACAGGGTTGATCATGAGCAGTTCTTC CASIQMDRVDHEQFF
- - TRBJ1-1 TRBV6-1 TGTGCCAGCACGGCGGCCACTGAAGCTTTCTTT CASTAATEAFF
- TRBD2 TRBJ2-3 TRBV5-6 TGTGCCAGCATAAGGGGCGGGAGCACAGATACGCATTATTTT CASIRGGSTDTHYF
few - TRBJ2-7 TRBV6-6 TGTGCCAGCAGTTACTCGTTAACATCCGAGCAGTACTTC CASSYSLTSEQYF
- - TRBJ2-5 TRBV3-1 TGTGCCAGCAGCCTCCGGGGCGGAGGGGCACAAGAGACCCAGTACTTC CASSLRGGGAQETQYF
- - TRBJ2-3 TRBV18 TGTGCCAGCTCACCGGAAATTAGGGATACGCAGTATTTT CASSPEIRDTQYF
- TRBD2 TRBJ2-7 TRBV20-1 TGCAGTGCTAGAGATTTCGCAGGACTAGCGGGGACGTTTTACGAGCAGTACTTC CSARDFAGLAGTFYEQYF
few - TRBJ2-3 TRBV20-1 TGCAGTGCTAGAGGAGTGGCAGATACGCAGTATTTT CSARGVADTQYF
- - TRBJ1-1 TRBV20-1 TGCAGTGCTATCCCGGCAACTGAAGCTTTCTTT CSAIPATEAFF
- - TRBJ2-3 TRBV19 TGTGCCAGTAGGTATGGGGGCAGCACAGATACGCAGTATTTT CASRYGGSTDTQYF
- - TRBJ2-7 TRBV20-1 TGCAGTGCTAGAGATAATGTTGACTACGAGCAGTACTTC CSARDNVDYEQYF